These T cell receptor beta chains were read from a single sample in a study of cytomegalovirus exposure and HLA in healthy donors. Sequencing was performed with immunoSEQ multiplex PCR; in TCRdb, only in-frame clones are kept and a portion is missing. The sample totals around 71,000 clones. The sample comprised PBMCs. The receptors here all came from a woman in her twenties or thirties in good health and CMV-seronegative. Each CDR3 is given with its conserved first and last residue. A D gene is named only where the DNA matches it firmly.

TRBV5-1	TRBD1	TRBJ1-4	16	CASSLEGQGRGEKLFF	TGCGCCAGCAGCTTGGAGGGACAGGGAAGAGGTGAAAAACTGTTTTTT
TRBV2	TRBD1	TRBJ2-7	14	CASSDAGQGYEQYF	TGTGCCAGCAGTGATGCGGGACAGGGGTACGAGCAGTACTTC
TRBV11-3	TRBD1	TRBJ2-1	15	CASSLGQTLDNEQFF	TGTGCCAGCAGCTTGGGACAGACCCTTGACAATGAGCAGTTCTTC
TRBV27	TRBD1	TRBJ2-7	15	CASSRGGALSYEQYF	TGTGCCAGCAGCAGAGGGGGCGCGCTCTCCTACGAGCAGTACTTC
TRBV9	.	TRBJ1-2	14	CASSGIKALYGYTF	TGTGCCAGCAGCGGCATTAAAGCCCTCTATGGCTACACCTTC
TRBV29-1	TRBD1	TRBJ1-2	12	CSVTLTGDGYTF	TGCAGCGTTACTTTGACAGGGGATGGCTACACCTTC
TRBV5-6	.	TRBJ1-6	16	CASSPGGLAYNSPLHF	TGTGCCAGCAGCCCCGGGGGGCTTGCTTATAATTCACCCCTCCACTTT
TRBV7-9	TRBD1	TRBJ1-6	15	CASSLGGTGHSPLHF	TGTGCCAGCAGCTTGGGGGGGACAGGGCATTCACCCCTCCACTTT
TRBV7-9	.	TRBJ1-1	12	CASSLTSTEAFF	TGTGCCAGCAGCCTGACATCCACTGAAGCTTTCTTT
TRBV4-1	.	TRBJ1-3	16	CASSQDRRGTGNTIYF	TGCGCCAGCAGCCAAGATAGACGGGGTACTGGAAACACCATATATTTT
TRBV7-9	TRBD1	TRBJ1-5	14	CASSDDRGNQPQHF	TGTGCCAGCAGCGATGACAGGGGCAATCAGCCCCAGCATTTT
TRBV5-4	.	TRBJ2-7	14	CASSPDLVSREQYF	TGTGCCAGCAGCCCCGACTTAGTTAGTCGCGAGCAGTACTTC
TRBV4-2	TRBD1	TRBJ2-5	15	CASSQLGQSPETQYF	TGTGCCAGCAGCCAGTTGGGACAGTCCCCGGAGACCCAGTACTTC
TRBV6-5	.	TRBJ1-6	15	CASSWEGRVDSPLHF	TGTGCCAGCAGTTGGGAGGGAAGAGTGGATTCACCCCTACACTTT
TRBV5-4	.	TRBJ2-6	16	CASSIPSAAGANVLTF	TGTGCCAGCAGCATCCCTTCCGCGGCCGGGGCCAACGTCCTGACTTTC
TRBV19	.	TRBJ2-3	14	CASSIGTVLDTQYF	TGTGCCAGTAGTATAGGGACAGTGTTAGATACGCAGTATTTT